This T cell receptor (beta chain) was identified in a study of T cell repertoires in cytomegalovirus infection. General study findings and limits: Summed frequency of public TCR beta families distinguished CMV carriers with the relevant HLA.

Trimming at V came to 0 bases and at J to 5 bases, leaving 6 bases not matched to a gene. The length of the CDR3 is 15 residues. CDR1 MNHEY and CDR2 SMNVEV come from the germline V gene (reference sequence). TCRdb independently ran MiXCR on the reads; one entry per CDR3 protein. The table shows approximately 500,000 distinct CDR3 sequences, with 15% to 20% occurring only once. This clonotype turned up a few times. Its antigen is undetermined. This sequence originates from a human donor in good health (CMV status not recorded). Some clones in this sample may be carry-over from other donors' samples. V is TRBV27 and J is TRBJ2-7; 8 bases fit TRBD2. Sequencing input: CD8+ T cells from PBMCs. The DNA of the CDR3 is TGTGCCAGCAGTTTATCAGCCGGGGGGGAGGACGAGCAGTACTTC. This translates into CASSLSAGGEDEQYF.